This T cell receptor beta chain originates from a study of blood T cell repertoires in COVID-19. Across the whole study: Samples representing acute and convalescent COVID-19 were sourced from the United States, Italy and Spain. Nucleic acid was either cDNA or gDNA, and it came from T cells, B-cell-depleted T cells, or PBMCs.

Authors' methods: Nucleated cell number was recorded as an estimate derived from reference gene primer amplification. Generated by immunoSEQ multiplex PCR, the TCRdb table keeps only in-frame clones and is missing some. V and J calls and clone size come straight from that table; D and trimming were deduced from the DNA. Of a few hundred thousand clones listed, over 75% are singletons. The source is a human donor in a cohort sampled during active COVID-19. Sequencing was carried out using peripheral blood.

Here the CDR3 reads CASSLDILNVLTF. CDR3 coding DNA: TGTGCCAGCAGCTTGGACATCCTCAACGTCCTGACTTTC. The J gene is TRBJ2-6, the V gene TRBV11-2; a possible D gene is TRBD1 (5 bases). Between the trimmed V and J ends, which lost 3 bases and 9 bases, there was a span of 9 bases. Germline assignment: CDR1 SGHAT and CDR2 FQNNGV. The CDR3 totals 13 residues.